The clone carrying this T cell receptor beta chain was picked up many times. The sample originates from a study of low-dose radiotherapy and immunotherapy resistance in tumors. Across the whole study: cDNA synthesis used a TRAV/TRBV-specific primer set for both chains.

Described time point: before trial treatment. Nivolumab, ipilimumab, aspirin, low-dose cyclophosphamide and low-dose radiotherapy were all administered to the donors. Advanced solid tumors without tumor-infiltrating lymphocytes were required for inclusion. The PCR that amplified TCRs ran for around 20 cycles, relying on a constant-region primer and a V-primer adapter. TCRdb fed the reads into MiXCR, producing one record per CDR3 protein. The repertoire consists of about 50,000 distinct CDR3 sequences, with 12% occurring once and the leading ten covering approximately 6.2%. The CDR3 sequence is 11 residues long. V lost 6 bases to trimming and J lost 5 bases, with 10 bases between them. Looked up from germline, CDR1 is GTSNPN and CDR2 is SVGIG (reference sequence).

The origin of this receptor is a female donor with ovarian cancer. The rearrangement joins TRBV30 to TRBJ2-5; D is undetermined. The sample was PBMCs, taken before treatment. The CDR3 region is CACGARETQYF. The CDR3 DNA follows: TGTGCCTGTGGAGCGCGTGAGACCCAGTACTTC.